The present T cell receptor beta chain was sequenced within a study of blood T cells in healthy people across ages. Turning to the study itself: Every two T cells gave about one barcoded beta molecule via template switching.

The use of a sample-barcoded 5' primer and a J-beta primer mix characterized a second PCR of about 6 to 12 cycles. TCRdb analysed the 5' RACE reads with MiXCR anew, one entry per CDR3 protein. This table holds 730,000 or so distinct CDR3 sequences, 40% to 45% found once. V was clipped by 0 bases and J by 1 base; unmatched bases: 5. The germline V gene has CDR1 SGHNT and CDR2 YENEEA. The CDR3 totals 17 residues. Sequenced sample: blood. This sequence originates from a man older than 75 in good health. The chain has TRBV11-3 and TRBJ2-2; 7 nucleotides align to TRBD2. The CDR3 coding sequence is TGTGCCAGCAGCTTAGACCCCAGCGGGAAGAACACCGGGGAGCTGTTTTTT. This sequence encodes CASSLDPSGKNTGELFF.